The 32 T cell receptor beta chains listed next were all sequenced from one sample in a study of blood T cell repertoires in COVID-19. The repertoire was sequenced with immunoSEQ multiplex PCR; TCRdb's copy has only in-frame clones and lacks some. The repertoire includes more than 100,000 clones, around 84% of them detected once, and 2% to 3% sits in the top ten. Input material: PBMCs or T cells enriched from blood (not recorded which). These receptors all stem from a man aged 35-49 years with acute COVID-19.

This sequence joins TRBV28 and TRBJ1-5; D not certain. The CDR3 length is 12 residues. CDR1 is MDHEN, CDR2 SYDVKM, per germline. The V end lost 3 bases, the J end lost 5 bases, and 5 bases lay between the germline ends. The CDR3 spells CASSFRHQPQHF. CDR3 in DNA: TGTGCCAGCAGTTTCCGTCATCAGCCCCAGCATTTT.

This rearrangement joins TRBV19 to TRBJ1-4, with TRBD1 matching over 9 bases. The germline V gene has CDR1 LNHDA and CDR2 SQIVND (reference sequence). The CDR3 extends over 15 amino acids. The V gene end was trimmed by 10 bases and the J gene end by 4 bases; junction bases not matched to a gene: 10. The CDR3 reads CATADRGDYNEKLFF. The CDR3 DNA reads as TGTGCCACCGCGGACAGGGGCGATTATAATGAAAAACTGTTTTTT.

The chain links TRBV5-4 to TRBJ2-7; 8 bases are shared with TRBD2. Losses at the gene ends were 2 bases for V and 0 bases for J; bases not matched to a gene: 4. This CDR3 has 15 amino acids. Germline V CDR1 and CDR2: SGHNT, YYREEE (reference sequence). The CDR3 DNA is TGTGCCAGCAGCTTCCGCAGCGGGAGCTCCTACGAGCAGTACTTC. Translating gives CASSFRSGSSYEQYF.

The chain couples TRBV7-2 to TRBJ1-2; unclear D gene. The CDR3 spans 14 residues. V was cut by 1 base and J by 4 bases, with 10 bases left in between. Looked up from germline, CDR1 is SGHTA and CDR2 is FQGNSA. The CDR3 region is CASSLDAGTYGYTF. The CDR3, as DNA: TGTGCCAGCAGCTTAGACGCAGGAACCTATGGCTACACCTTC.

The V and J genes are TRBV6-5 and TRBJ2-7; 9 positions agree with TRBD2. CDR1 and CDR2 from the germline V gene are MNHEY and SVGAGI. Trimming cost V 0 bases and J 4 bases; bases outside gene matches: 4. CDR3 length: 15 residues. The DNA for the CDR3 is TGTGCCAGCAGTTACTCGGCGGGAGGGACTTACGAGCAGTACTTC. It specifies CASSYSAGGTYEQYF.

The chain joins TRBV27 to TRBJ2-7; the D gene is possibly TRBD1 (6 bases). Trimming left V 6 bases short and J 3 bases short, with 21 bases between. The CDR3 sequence is 16 residues long. CDR1 and CDR2 from the germline V gene are MNHEY and SMNVEV (reference sequence). CDR3: CASRGQGAGEGYEQYF. DNA of the CDR3: TGTGCCAGCAGGGGACAAGGGGCAGGAGAGGGCTACGAGCAGTACTTC.

The chain carries TRBV7-2 and TRBJ1-1; D gene uncertain. Looked up from germline, CDR1 is SGHTA and CDR2 is FQGNSA. There are 13 residues in the CDR3. V was trimmed by 3 bases and J by 5 bases, leaving 10 bases between them. The chain's CDR3 is CASSFKGGTEAFF. The CDR3 bases are TGTGCCAGCAGCTTTAAGGGCGGGACTGAAGCTTTCTTT. Combining the CDR3 with reference TRBV7-2 and TRBJ1-1 gives the whole variable domain GAGVSQSPSNKVTEKGKDVELRCDPISGHTALYWYRQSLGQGLEFLIYFQGNSAPDKSGLPSDRFSAERTGGSVSTLTIQRTQQEDSAVYLCASSFKGGTEAFFGQGTRLTVV.

The chain joins TRBV7-3 to TRBJ2-1; D may be TRBD1 (5 bases). The germline V gene has CDR1 SGHTA and CDR2 FQGTGA. V was shortened by 5 bases and J by 4 bases, with 15 bases between the two germline ends. CDR3 length equals 15 residues. This CDR3 is CASSIPRGFYNEQFF. CDR3 sequence (DNA): TGTGCCAGCAGCATACCTAGGGGATTTTACAATGAGCAGTTCTTC.

A single count supports this clone. J is TRBJ2-4 and V is TRBV3-1 (or the pseudogene TRBV3-2); the D gene is possibly TRBD1 (5 bases). V shed 0 bases and J shed 6 bases, with 9 bases lying between them. CDR1 LGHDT and CDR2 YNNKEL come from the germline V gene (reference sequence). This CDR3 is built from 14 residues. The CDR3 loop reads CASSQEGQLNIQYF. The CDR3 coding sequence is TGTGCCAGCAGCCAAGAAGGACAATTAAACATTCAGTACTTC.

This chain uses TRBV13 with TRBJ1-2, with unresolved D. Germline V gene sequence: CDR1 PRHDT, CDR2 FYEKMQ (reference sequence). This CDR3 has 13 amino acids. Trimming cost V 1 base and J 4 bases, with 7 bases left between them. The CDR3 coding sequence is TGTGCCAGCAGCTTAGCACGAGGCTATGGCTACACCTTC. This gives the protein CASSLARGYGYTF.

The J gene is TRBJ2-7, the V gene TRBV19; a weak D match, TRBD2 (5 bases). Germline V lookup: CDR1 LNHDA, CDR2 SQIVND (reference sequence). This CDR3 contains 13 residues. With 7 bases removed from V and 4 bases from J, the gap between germline ends came to 14 bases. The CDR3, as DNA: TGTGCCAGTAAACGGGGAGACTCTTACGAGCAGTACTTC. Its protein product is CASKRGDSYEQYF.

The chain is built from TRBV6-5 and TRBJ1-5, with 8 bases fitting TRBD1. Germline CDR1 is MNHEY and CDR2 is SVGAGI. Trimming took 6 bases from V and 4 from J; bases not matched to a gene: 8. The CDR3 length is 15 residues. The CDR3, as DNA: TGTGCCAGCAGCTTCGACAGGGGAGGAAATCAGCCCCAGCATTTT. Protein product: CASSFDRGGNQPQHF.

The chain joins TRBV6-5 to TRBJ1-3, with TRBD1 matching 7 bases. Germline CDR1 MNHEY, CDR2 SVGAGI. The CDR3 is made up of 14 amino acids. Losses at the gene ends were 7 bases for V and 3 bases for J; bases not matched to a gene: 6. The CDR3 nucleotides are TGTGCCAGCAAGACAGGGTTTTTTGGAAACACCATATATTTT. As protein: CASKTGFFGNTIYF.

The chain employs TRBV18 and TRBJ1-2; 8 positions agree with TRBD1. V lost 6 bases to trimming and J lost 4 bases; unmatched junction nucleotides: 7. The CDR3 totals 14 residues. The germline CDR1 and CDR2 sequences are KGHSH and LQKENI. The CDR3 sequence is CASSPGQGGYGYTF. The CDR3 DNA reads TGTGCCAGCTCCCCAGGACAGGGAGGCTATGGCTACACCTTC.

The rearrangement uses TRBV10-3 and TRBJ1-3; tentative D call: TRBD1 (5 bases). CDR1 ENHRY and CDR2 SYGVKD come from the germline V gene. This CDR3 contains 15 residues. Trimming pared 0 bases from V and 2 bases from J, leaving 8 bases between. The CDR3 loop is CAISESGAAGNTIYF. DNA of the CDR3: TGTGCCATCAGTGAGTCAGGGGCTGCTGGAAACACCATATATTTT.

The J gene is TRBJ1-1, the V gene TRBV4-1; D ambiguous. CDR1 and CDR2 (germline): MGHRA, YSYEKL. Trimming took off 0 bases at V and 8 bases at J, with 13 bases between the two ends. This CDR3 is built from 14 residues. In DNA, the CDR3 is TGCGCCAGCAGCCAAGAAGGCAGGTGGTTGGAAGCTTTCTTT. As protein: CASSQEGRWLEAFF.

The chain combines TRBV27 with TRBJ2-7, with 8 bases aligning to TRBD1. Germline trimming cut 6 bases from V and 2 bases from J; bases unmatched to any gene: 9. The CDR3 runs to 15 residues. Germline V gene data show CDR1 as MNHEY and CDR2 as SMNVEV (reference sequence). The CDR3 DNA reads as TGTGCCAGCAGCCCGACAGGGGTATTTACCTACGAGCAGTACTTC. It encodes CASSPTGVFTYEQYF.

This clone was seen a handful of times. The chain joins TRBV18 to TRBJ1-1; a weak D match, TRBD1 (6 bases). CDR1 KGHSH and CDR2 LQKENI come from the germline V gene. Trimming took 6 bases from V and 3 from J, leaving 17 bases between them. There are 15 residues in the CDR3. In nucleotides, the CDR3 is TGTGCCAGCTCGTCAGGGGTTAATACCGACACTGAAGCTTTCTTT. This sequence encodes CASSSGVNTDTEAFF.

The CDR3 DNA sequence: TGTGCCAGCAGCGGCGGGTCGACCTACGAGCAGTACTTC. Amino acid sequence: CASSGGSTYEQYF. The chain couples TRBV9 to TRBJ2-7; possibly TRBD2 for D (5 bases). CDR1 is SGDLS, CDR2 YYNGEE, per germline. The CDR3 consists of 13 residues. V was pared by 3 bases and J by 2 bases, with 9 bases between.

To note about this clone: Mismatch with germline at one junction end may stem from a read error. The V call is TRBV2, the J call TRBJ2-7; unclear D gene. Germline V CDR1 and CDR2: SNHLY, FYNNEI. The CDR3 length is 15 residues. The CDR3 here is CASRDEYETQRLLDF. As DNA, the CDR3 is TGTGCCAGCAGGGATGAATATGAGACTCAGAGATTGTTAGACTTC.

This clone appeared a few times. The gene calls are TRBV5-5 and TRBJ2-7; 10 bases match TRBD2. Per the germline V gene, CDR1 is SGHKS and CDR2 is YYEKEE (reference sequence). The CDR3 loop spans 17 amino acids. J lost 0 bases, V lost 3 bases, and 9 bases had no gene match. CDR3 loop: CASSWAAGGPGSYEQYF. The DNA for the CDR3 is TGTGCCAGCAGCTGGGCAGCGGGAGGGCCGGGCTCCTACGAGCAGTACTTC.

J is TRBJ1-2 and V is TRBV29-1; D call uncertain. This CDR3 is built from 11 residues. Germline-derived CDR1 and CDR2 are SQVTM and ANQGSEA. Trimming cost V 5 bases and J 2 bases, with 6 bases left between them. CDR3 sequence (DNA): TGCAGCGTTCCTGTGAACTATGGCTACACCTTC. It specifies CSVPVNYGYTF.

This chain links TRBV6-1 with TRBJ1-5; perhaps TRBD1 as D (6 bases). Germline V gives CDR1 MNHNS, CDR2 SASEGT. V dropped 2 bases and J dropped 6 bases, with 26 bases sitting between them. The CDR3 loop spans 19 amino acids. The CDR3 sequence: CASSEYRLTYRVVSQPQHF. In DNA, the CDR3 is TGTGCCAGCAGTGAATACCGTTTAACTTACAGGGTCGTCAGTCAGCCCCAGCATTTT.

The rearrangement links TRBV7-8 to TRBJ1-1; TRBD1 aligns across 9 bases. Germline V gives CDR1 SGHVS, CDR2 FQNEAQ. Trimming took 4 bases from V and 6 from J; bases not matched to a gene: 6. The CDR3 is 14 amino acids. CDR3 loop: CASSWGQGGSEAFF. The CDR3 coding sequence is TGTGCCAGCAGCTGGGGACAGGGAGGGTCTGAAGCTTTCTTT.

The CDR3 loop is CASRTGSREQYF. In DNA, the CDR3 is TGTGCCAGCCGGACAGGGTCCCGCGAGCAGTACTTC. The gene calls are TRBV6-5 and TRBJ2-7; 8 bases are a match to TRBD1. CDR1 is MNHEY and CDR2 is SVGAGI in the germline V gene. J was trimmed by 6 bases and V by 8 bases; bases with no gene match: 6. The CDR3 sequence is 12 residues long.

The V and J genes are TRBV18 and TRBJ1-1, with D possibly being TRBD1 (6 bases). CDR1 and CDR2 (germline): KGHSH, LQKENI. This CDR3 has 14 amino acids. V was cut by 3 bases and J by 1 base, with 9 bases left in between. In nucleotides, the CDR3 is TGTGCCAGCTCACCGTGGGACAAGAACACTGAAGCTTTCTTT. This codes for CASSPWDKNTEAFF.

This rearrangement joins TRBV7-2 to TRBJ2-1; 9 bases agree with TRBD2. The CDR3 has 14 residues. J gave up 6 bases and V 5 bases, and 5 bases lay outside the gene matches. CDR1 and CDR2 (germline): SGHTA, FQGNSA. The CDR3 here is CASSDRTSANEQFF. The CDR3 DNA reads TGTGCCAGCAGCGACCGGACTAGCGCCAATGAGCAGTTCTTC.

The chain links TRBV7-9 to TRBJ1-3; D perhaps matches TRBD1 (5 bases). The CDR3 extends over 15 amino acids. V dropped 0 bases and J dropped 5 bases, with 11 bases sitting between them. CDR1 and CDR2 from the germline V gene are SEHNR and FQNEAQ (reference sequence). This CDR3 is CASSLAGDSRNTIYF. CDR3 DNA: TGTGCCAGCAGCTTAGCGGGGGACTCACGAAACACCATATATTTT.

The table lists this clone with a few counts. The chain is built from TRBV13 and TRBJ2-2, with a tentative D call TRBD1 (6 bases). The CDR3 runs 14 residues. Per germline, CDR1 PRHDT and CDR2 FYEKMQ (reference sequence). Trimming took 6 bases from V and 4 from J, leaving 12 bases between them. For the CDR3, the DNA is TGTGCCAGCAGTCAGACAGGAGGCACCGGGGAGCTGTTTTTT. This sequence encodes CASSQTGGTGELFF.

Regarding this clone: An end of the junction does not agree with germline; a read error may underlie this. This chain joins TRBV7-9 and TRBJ2-3; 7 bases map to TRBD2. The CDR3 loop spans 15 amino acids. Germline V lookup: CDR1 SEHNR, CDR2 FQNEAQ (reference sequence). Written as DNA, the CDR3 is TGTGCTAGCAGCTTCCGACTAGCCAGCACAGATACGCAGTATTTT. It is translated as CASSFRLASTDTQYF.

The gene calls are TRBV14 and TRBJ2-5; 10 nucleotides match TRBD2. Germline V gene sequence: CDR1 SGHDN, CDR2 FVKESK. This CDR3 spans 15 amino acids. V gave up 4 bases and J gave up 4 bases; unmatched junction bases: 6. The CDR3 DNA reads as TGTGCCAGCAGCCGGCTAGCGGGAGTGGCAGAGACCCAGTACTTC. Its translation is CASSRLAGVAETQYF.

The rearrangement joins TRBV27 to TRBJ2-7; TRBD1 aligns across 10 bases. This CDR3 spans 13 amino acids. With 6 bases clipped from V and 5 bases from J, the junction kept 4 bases outside the gene matches. Germline-derived CDR1 and CDR2 are MNHEY and SMNVEV (reference sequence). The CDR3 DNA follows: TGTGCCAGCAGCTGGACAGGGGGTAACGAGCAGTACTTC. It codes for CASSWTGGNEQYF.